These 15 T cell receptor beta chains came from one sample sequenced in a study of blood T cell repertoires in COVID-19. The repertoire was sequenced with immunoSEQ multiplex PCR; TCRdb's copy has only in-frame clones and lacks some. The sample holds 250,000 to 300,000 clones; approximately 90% are singletons and the top ten take 2% to 2.5%. The source material was PBMCs or T cells enriched from blood (not recorded which). The receptors come from a woman aged 40 to 50 with acute COVID-19.

The V gene is TRBV5-1, the J gene TRBJ2-7; TRBD1 is a possible D gene (6 bases). The V and J ends lost 4 bases and 9 bases respectively, with 17 bases between them. This CDR3 contains 13 residues. Germline loops: CDR1 SGHRS, CDR2 YFSETQ. CDR3 sequence: CASSDDGTFGQYF. The CDR3 nucleotides read TGCGCCAGCAGCGACGACGGGACATTTGGGCAGTACTTC.

The chain's CDR3 is CAISVANEQFF. The CDR3, as DNA: TGTGCCATCAGTGTAGCAAATGAGCAGTTCTTC. This chain uses TRBV10-3 with TRBJ2-1; D remains unclear. V lost 4 bases and J lost 7, with 5 bases in between. The CDR3 contains 11 residues. CDR1 ENHRY and CDR2 SYGVKD come from the germline V gene.

The chain uses TRBV7-3 and TRBJ2-2, with 10 bases that match TRBD2. Trimming took 5 bases from V and 7 from J; bases not matched to a gene: 7. The length of the CDR3 is 15 residues. Germline-derived CDR1 and CDR2 are SGHTA and FQGTGA. The chain's CDR3 is CASSTSSGGHGELFF. CDR3 coding DNA: TGTGCCAGCAGCACCTCTAGCGGGGGACACGGGGAGCTGTTTTTT.

This clone was detected only a few times. V gene TRBV19 combines with J gene TRBJ1-2, with TRBD1 identical over 7 bases. CDR3 size: 14 residues. V lost 7 bases and J lost 6; bases outside the gene matches: 11. Germline values: CDR1 LNHDA, CDR2 SQIVND (reference sequence). CDR3 bases: TGTGCCAGTACCCCCGGGACAGAATTCGATGGCTACACCTTC. Amino acids: CASTPGTEFDGYTF.

V is TRBV28 and J is TRBJ2-1, with 9 nucleotides matching TRBD2. CDR3 length: 13 residues. Germline V gene lookup returns CDR1 MDHEN and CDR2 SYDVKM. V lost 7 bases to trimming and J lost 9 bases; unmatched junction nucleotides: 7. The CDR3 sequence: CASTGLALGEQFF. Written as DNA, the CDR3 is TGTGCCAGCACTGGACTAGCGCTTGGTGAGCAGTTCTTC.

V and J are TRBV24-1 and TRBJ1-2; the D gene is possibly TRBD1 (5 bases). With 2 bases removed from V and 7 bases from J, the gap between germline ends came to 34 bases. CDR3 length: 21 residues. The germline gives CDR1 KGHDR, CDR2 SFDVKD. The CDR3 reads CATSDSRRGDRGRDWMGGYTF. The DNA for the CDR3 is TGTGCCACCAGTGATTCCCGGAGGGGAGACAGAGGAAGGGATTGGATGGGTGGCTACACCTTC.

V and J are TRBV19 and TRBJ1-6, with a weak D call TRBD1 (6 bases). The CDR3 spans 16 residues. The germline V gene encodes CDR1 LNHDA and CDR2 SQIVND (reference sequence). V lost 5 bases and J lost 7, with 18 bases in between. The CDR3 sequence: CASSPNDRPGNSPLHF. CDR3 coding DNA: TGTGCCAGTAGTCCAAACGACAGGCCGGGAAATTCACCCCTCCACTTT.

Written as DNA, the CDR3 is TGTGCCAGCAGCTGGGACTATACAATCTCTGGAAACACCATATATTTT. Translating gives CASSWDYTISGNTIYF. The genes are TRBV7-2 and TRBJ1-3; perhaps TRBD1 as D (5 bases). The CDR3 length is 16 residues. The ends were cut back, 4 bases at V and 0 bases at J, with 13 bases in the middle. Germline loops: CDR1 SGHTA, CDR2 FQGNSA.

This clone was seen a single time. The J gene is TRBJ2-1, the V gene TRBV6-2 or TRBV6-3, with TRBD2 matching 7 bases. Trimming took 0 bases from V and 3 from J; bases not matched to a gene: 5. Germline CDR1 is MNHEY and CDR2 is SVGEGT. The CDR3 runs to 16 residues. CDR3 sequence reads: CASSYSKRGVYNEQFF. The CDR3 bases are TGTGCCAGCAGTTACTCGAAACGGGGGGTCTACAATGAGCAGTTCTTC.

V and J are TRBV11-2 and TRBJ2-7, with D possibly matching TRBD2 (5 bases). Looked up from germline, CDR1 is SGHAT and CDR2 is FQNNGV. This CDR3 has 14 residues. Trimming pared 1 base from V and 2 bases from J, leaving 9 bases between. The CDR3 reads CASSLVSDTYEQYF. The CDR3 DNA is TGTGCCAGCAGCTTAGTTAGCGACACCTACGAGCAGTACTTC. The whole variable domain, remainder taken from reference TRBV11-2 and TRBJ2-7, is EAGVAQSPRYKIIEKRQSVAFWCNPISGHATLYWYQQILGQGPKLLIQFQNNGVVDDSQLPKDRFSAERLKGVDSTLKIQPAKLEDSAVYLCASSLVSDTYEQYFGPGTRLTVT.

This clone came up once. The rearrangement joins TRBV6-5 to TRBJ2-7; D possibly corresponds to TRBD2 (6 bases). Germline V gene data show CDR1 as MNHEY and CDR2 as SVGAGI. The V end lost 7 bases, the J end lost 0 bases, and 13 bases lay between the germline ends. This CDR3 has 14 amino acids. The CDR3 loop reads CASIQTRRSYEQYF. The CDR3 region has the DNA TGTGCCAGCATTCAGACTAGACGCTCCTACGAGCAGTACTTC.

This chain joins TRBV29-1 and TRBJ2-2; tentatively, D is TRBD1 (5 bases). The CDR3 runs 12 residues. The V gene lost 7 bases and the J gene lost 7 bases, with 13 bases spanning the gap. Germline V CDR1 and CDR2: SQVTM, ANQGSEA. The CDR3 coding sequence is TGCAGCGCCGTACAGGACGTCGGGGAGCTGTTTTTT. It translates to CSAVQDVGELFF.

This clone was seen once. In nucleotides, the CDR3 is TGTGCCAGCAGTTCAGACATTGGAAACACCATATATTTT. Protein sequence: CASSSDIGNTIYF. The chain employs TRBV28 and TRBJ1-3, with D unclear. Trimming removed 4 bases at V and 3 bases at J, with 7 bases between. The CDR3 loop spans 13 amino acids. Germline assignment: CDR1 MDHEN and CDR2 SYDVKM.

This rearrangement joins TRBV9 to TRBJ2-3; 12 bases align to TRBD2. CDR1 and CDR2 (germline): SGDLS, YYNGEE. The CDR3 is made up of 16 amino acids. V gave up 4 bases and J gave up 1 base; unmatched junction bases: 4. The CDR3 nucleotides are TGTGCCAGCAGCCCCCGACTAGCGGGGGGCACAGATACGCAGTATTTT. It specifies CASSPRLAGGTDTQYF.

This clone has only one observation. The chain links TRBV6-5 to TRBJ1-1, with D perhaps TRBD1 (5 bases). The ends were cut back, 6 bases at V and 4 bases at J, with 15 bases in the middle. CDR1 and CDR2 from the germline V gene are MNHEY and SVGAGI. The length of the CDR3 is 14 residues. Here the CDR3 reads CASRPGRGSTEAFF. In nucleotides, the CDR3 is TGTGCCAGCAGGCCGGGACGGGGGAGCACTGAAGCTTTCTTT.